A selection of T cell receptor beta chains follows, all from one sample in a study of T cells in Graves' hyperthyroidism and ophthalmopathy. MiXCR, run by TCRdb on the multiplex PCR reads, gives a single entry per CDR3 protein. Here the sample spans 550,000 to 600,000 distinct CDR3 sequences, 14% being singletons. The source material was blood. Receptors originate from a woman aged 18-29 years with Graves' ophthalmopathy. CDR3s include the opening cysteine and the closing phenylalanine or tryptophan. The order of the fields is clone size, CDR3 length, D gene, V gene, J gene, CDR3 protein, CDR3 DNA. D genes are given only for firm matches. A row's size may be missing; if present it is once, few, many or a size class.

abundance: many
len: 14
d_gene: .
v_gene: TRBV7-3
j_gene: TRBJ2-7
CDR3aa: CASSLTADSYEQYF
CDR3nt: TGTGCCAGCAGCTTAACGGCAGATTCCTACGAGCAGTACTTC

abundance: .
len: 15
d_gene: .
v_gene: TRBV18
j_gene: TRBJ2-7
CDR3aa: CASSQPGRTLSEQYF
CDR3nt: TGTGCCAGCTCACAGCCAGGGAGAACCCTTAGTGAGCAGTACTTC

abundance: many
len: 15
d_gene: .
v_gene: TRBV3-1
j_gene: TRBJ1-2
CDR3aa: CASSQDPGVNYGYTF
CDR3nt: TGTGCCAGCAGCCAAGATCCCGGCGTAAACTATGGCTACACCTTC

abundance: many
len: 13
d_gene: .
v_gene: TRBV6-1
j_gene: TRBJ1-2
CDR3aa: CASRPPAGEGYTF
CDR3nt: TGTGCCAGCAGGCCCCCAGCGGGGGAGGGCTACACCTTC

abundance: many
len: 13
d_gene: TRBD1
v_gene: TRBV10-3
j_gene: TRBJ1-1
CDR3aa: CAIRTGTGTEAFF
CDR3nt: TGTGCCATCAGGACAGGGACAGGCACTGAAGCTTTCTTT

abundance: .
len: 14
d_gene: .
v_gene: TRBV10-3
j_gene: TRBJ2-7
CDR3aa: CATNSRTENYEQYF
CDR3nt: TGTGCCACCAACTCCCGGACGGAAAACTACGAGCAGTACTTC

abundance: many
len: 16
d_gene: TRBD1
v_gene: TRBV7-9
j_gene: TRBJ2-7
CDR3aa: CASSELRDRGAYEQYF
CDR3nt: TGTGCCAGCAGCGAACTCCGGGACAGGGGTGCCTACGAGCAGTACTTC

abundance: many
len: 14
d_gene: TRBD2
v_gene: TRBV9
j_gene: TRBJ2-1
CDR3aa: CASSVAGGSNEQFF
CDR3nt: TGTGCCAGCAGCGTAGCGGGAGGATCCAATGAGCAGTTCTTC

abundance: few
len: 15
d_gene: .
v_gene: TRBV10-3
j_gene: TRBJ2-1
CDR3aa: CAISERSGPYNEQFF
CDR3nt: TGTGCCATCAGTGAGAGGAGCGGGCCTTACAATGAGCAGTTCTTC

abundance: many
len: 18
d_gene: .
v_gene: TRBV6-1
j_gene: TRBJ1-5
CDR3aa: CASSEGRDLGFSNQPQHF
CDR3nt: TGTGCCAGCAGTGAAGGGCGAGACCTGGGGTTCAGCAATCAGCCCCAGCATTTT

abundance: many
len: 15
d_gene: .
v_gene: TRBV20-1
j_gene: TRBJ2-5
CDR3aa: CSARDPGAGQETQYF
CDR3nt: TGCAGTGCTAGAGACCCGGGCGCGGGACAAGAGACCCAGTACTTC

abundance: many
len: 15
d_gene: .
v_gene: TRBV6-2/TRBV6-3
j_gene: TRBJ1-5
CDR3aa: CASSYRAVSNQPQHF
CDR3nt: TGTGCCAGCAGTTACAGGGCAGTGAGCAATCAGCCCCAGCATTTT

abundance: .
len: 12
d_gene: .
v_gene: TRBV2
j_gene: TRBJ1-1
CDR3aa: CASSLEGTGAFF
CDR3nt: TGTGCCAGCAGCCTGGAGGGCACTGGAGCTTTCTTT

abundance: many
len: 13
d_gene: .
v_gene: TRBV20-1
j_gene: TRBJ1-2
CDR3aa: CSAREDSSYGYTF
CDR3nt: TGCAGTGCTAGAGAGGACTCTTCGTATGGCTACACCTTC

abundance: many
len: 15
d_gene: TRBD1
v_gene: TRBV20-1
j_gene: TRBJ1-1
CDR3aa: CSATPGGTAMTEAFF
CDR3nt: TGCAGTGCTACCCCCGGGGGGACAGCGATGACTGAAGCTTTCTTT

abundance: many
len: 15
d_gene: .
v_gene: TRBV28
j_gene: TRBJ2-7
CDR3aa: CASSPGSAASYEQYF
CDR3nt: TGTGCCAGCAGTCCCGGGTCGGCGGCATCCTACGAGCAGTACTTC

abundance: few
len: 14
d_gene: TRBD1
v_gene: TRBV15
j_gene: TRBJ1-5
CDR3aa: CATSRGQINQPQHF
CDR3nt: TGTGCCACCAGCAGGGGACAGATCAATCAGCCCCAGCATTTT

abundance: many
len: 13
d_gene: .
v_gene: TRBV20-1
j_gene: TRBJ1-1
CDR3aa: CSARQGMNTEAFF
CDR3nt: TGCAGTGCTAGACAGGGAATGAACACTGAAGCTTTCTTT

abundance: many
len: 17
d_gene: TRBD1
v_gene: TRBV7-9
j_gene: TRBJ1-5
CDR3aa: CASSPTGDRDQEQPQHF
CDR3nt: TGTGCCAGCAGCCCAACAGGGGACAGGGATCAAGAACAGCCCCAGCATTTT

abundance: many
len: 13
d_gene: .
v_gene: TRBV20-1
j_gene: TRBJ2-7
CDR3aa: CSAKKRTAYEQYF
CDR3nt: TGCAGTGCCAAGAAACGGACAGCCTACGAGCAGTACTTC

abundance: few
len: 15
d_gene: .
v_gene: TRBV30
j_gene: TRBJ2-3
CDR3aa: CAWSGSRGATDTQYF
CDR3nt: TGTGCCTGGAGCGGGTCCAGAGGGGCCACAGATACGCAGTATTTT

abundance: many
len: 15
d_gene: .
v_gene: TRBV28
j_gene: TRBJ1-1
CDR3aa: CASSLSPLRSTEAFF
CDR3nt: TGTGCCAGCAGTTTGTCGCCACTAAGAAGCACTGAAGCTTTCTTT

abundance: many
len: 12
d_gene: .
v_gene: TRBV3-1
j_gene: TRBJ2-5
CDR3aa: CASSRSWETQYF
CDR3nt: TGTGCCAGCAGCCGCTCCTGGGAGACCCAGTACTTC

abundance: many
len: 16
d_gene: TRBD2
v_gene: TRBV27
j_gene: TRBJ2-3
CDR3aa: CASSLSLAGAIDTQYF
CDR3nt: TGCGCCAGCAGTTTGTCACTAGCGGGAGCTATAGATACGCAGTATTTT

abundance: .
len: 15
d_gene: .
v_gene: TRBV3-1
j_gene: TRBJ2-7
CDR3aa: CASSQDHSTYYEQYF
CDR3nt: TGTGCCAGCAGCCAAGACCACAGTACCTACTACGAGCAGTACTTC

abundance: many
len: 15
d_gene: TRBD2
v_gene: TRBV12-3/TRBV12-4
j_gene: TRBJ2-7
CDR3aa: CASSSSGRVLREQYF
CDR3nt: TGTGCCAGCAGTTCTAGCGGGAGGGTCCTTCGCGAGCAGTACTTC

abundance: few
len: 14
d_gene: .
v_gene: TRBV28
j_gene: TRBJ1-5
CDR3aa: CASSLMPQGQPQHF
CDR3nt: TGTGCCAGCAGTTTAATGCCTCAGGGTCAGCCCCAGCATTTT

abundance: .
len: 14
d_gene: TRBD1
v_gene: TRBV19
j_gene: TRBJ2-5
CDR3aa: CASSIQGVQETQYF
CDR3nt: TGTGCCAGTAGTATTCAGGGGGTACAAGAGACCCAGTACTTC

abundance: .
len: 15
d_gene: .
v_gene: TRBV28
j_gene: TRBJ1-6
CDR3aa: CATGGPGRINSPLHF
CDR3nt: TGTGCCACCGGCGGACCGGGACGGATTAATTCACCCCTCCACTTT

abundance: many
len: 14
d_gene: .
v_gene: TRBV7-9
j_gene: TRBJ1-1
CDR3aa: CASSLRGYGTEAFF
CDR3nt: TGTGCCAGCAGCTTAAGAGGGTATGGCACTGAAGCTTTCTTT

abundance: many
len: 18
d_gene: TRBD2
v_gene: TRBV20-1
j_gene: TRBJ2-7
CDR3aa: CSARDRELAGERAYEQYF
CDR3nt: TGCAGTGCTAGAGATCGGGAGCTAGCGGGAGAGAGGGCCTACGAGCAGTACTTC

abundance: few
len: 15
d_gene: TRBD2
v_gene: TRBV7-3
j_gene: TRBJ2-5
CDR3aa: CASSGTSGKLETQYF
CDR3nt: TGTGCCAGCAGCGGGACTAGCGGGAAGTTAGAGACCCAGTACTTC

abundance: few
len: 17
d_gene: TRBD1
v_gene: TRBV7-6
j_gene: TRBJ1-2
CDR3aa: CASSPTSGGGIYYGYTF
CDR3nt: TGTGCCAGCAGCCCCACGTCAGGGGGTGGCATTTACTATGGCTACACCTTC

abundance: few
len: 14
d_gene: TRBD2
v_gene: TRBV20-1
j_gene: TRBJ2-7
CDR3aa: CSAPASGTTYEQYF
CDR3nt: TGCAGTGCCCCCGCTAGCGGGACCACCTACGAGCAGTACTTC

abundance: .
len: 14
d_gene: .
v_gene: TRBV27
j_gene: TRBJ1-1
CDR3aa: CASRPGTVNTEAFF
CDR3nt: TGTGCCAGCAGACCCGGGACGGTGAACACTGAAGCTTTCTTT

abundance: .
len: 13
d_gene: TRBD1
v_gene: TRBV6-2/TRBV6-3
j_gene: TRBJ2-3
CDR3aa: CASSSVRGDTQYF
CDR3nt: TGTGCCAGCAGTTCTGTCAGGGGGGATACGCAGTATTTT

abundance: few
len: 17
d_gene: .
v_gene: TRBV30
j_gene: TRBJ2-5
CDR3aa: CAWRLRSGLGDQETQYF
CDR3nt: TGTGCCTGGAGGCTTAGGTCGGGACTCGGAGACCAAGAGACCCAGTACTTC

abundance: .
len: 17
d_gene: .
v_gene: TRBV4-2
j_gene: TRBJ2-1
CDR3aa: CASSQAARQSSYNEQFF
CDR3nt: TGTGCCAGCAGCCAAGCCGCCCGACAGTCCTCCTACAATGAGCAGTTCTTC

abundance: many
len: 12
d_gene: .
v_gene: TRBV12-3/TRBV12-4
j_gene: TRBJ1-1
CDR3aa: CASSYRGTGAFF
CDR3nt: TGTGCCAGCAGTTATAGGGGGACTGGGGCTTTCTTT

abundance: many
len: 16
d_gene: TRBD1
v_gene: TRBV9
j_gene: TRBJ2-3
CDR3aa: CASSVALQGASDTQYF
CDR3nt: TGTGCCAGCAGCGTAGCGCTCCAGGGGGCTTCAGATACGCAGTATTTT

abundance: few
len: 14
d_gene: .
v_gene: TRBV5-6
j_gene: TRBJ2-5
CDR3aa: CASRPTRLGGTQYF
CDR3nt: TGTGCCAGCAGGCCCACACGGCTTGGAGGGACCCAGTACTTC

abundance: many
len: 13
d_gene: .
v_gene: TRBV2
j_gene: TRBJ2-7
CDR3aa: CASSESPPLEQYF
CDR3nt: TGTGCCAGCAGTGAGTCACCTCCCCTCGAGCAGTACTTC

abundance: .
len: 15
d_gene: .
v_gene: TRBV29-1
j_gene: TRBJ2-1
CDR3aa: CSVVKGPHSIDEQFF
CDR3nt: TGCAGCGTTGTCAAAGGACCCCACTCAATCGATGAGCAGTTCTTC

abundance: many
len: 13
d_gene: TRBD1
v_gene: TRBV30
j_gene: TRBJ1-6
CDR3aa: CAWSEQGVSPLHF
CDR3nt: TGTGCCTGGAGTGAACAGGGGGTATCACCCCTCCACTTT

abundance: .
len: 17
d_gene: .
v_gene: TRBV20-1
j_gene: TRBJ2-4
CDR3aa: CSAKESPSSLAKNIQYF
CDR3nt: TGCAGTGCTAAAGAATCCCCTAGCAGCCTAGCCAAAAACATTCAGTACTTC